This T cell receptor (beta chain) is drawn from a study of technical replicates of blood from a few donors. The assay was immunoSEQ multiplex PCR, and TCRdb's table has in-frame clones only and misses some. Of 80,000 to 95,000 clones in the sample, 95% to 97% are singletons; the top ten hold approximately 0.35%. In this sample, this clone turned up a few times. The V gene lost 6 bases and the J gene lost 1 base, with 12 bases spanning the gap. Germline CDR1 LGHNA, CDR2 YNFKEQ. The CDR3 loop spans 14 amino acids. This receptor was obtained from a human donor in good health. Sample: T cells isolated from PBMCs. The chain links TRBV4-2 to TRBJ1-1; weak D call: TRBD1 (6 bases). The CDR3 DNA reads TGTGCCAGCAGAACGACAGGCCGGAACACTGAAGCTTTCTTT. This translates into CASRTTGRNTEAFF.